These 27 T cell receptor beta chains were sequenced from one sample in a study of T cell responses to AZD1222 COVID-19 vaccine. Only in-frame clones appear in the TCRdb table, and some are missing; sequencing was by immunoSEQ multiplex PCR. The sample holds 100,000 to 150,000 clones, roughly 89% seen once. The material sequenced was peripheral blood, taken 28 days after the second AZD1222 dose. These receptors all stem from an adult who received the AZD1222 COVID-19 vaccine.

The chain carries TRBV27 and TRBJ1-2, with 7 nucleotides matching TRBD1. CDR1 is MNHEY, CDR2 SMNVEV, per germline (reference sequence). The CDR3 spans 14 residues. Germline trimming cut 6 bases from V and 3 bases from J; bases unmatched to any gene: 7. In DNA form, the CDR3 reads TGTGCCAGCAGATCGACAGGGTCTCACTATGGCTACACCTTC. Amino acids: CASRSTGSHYGYTF.

The V and J genes are TRBV11-2 and TRBJ2-7, with TRBD1 as a possible D gene (6 bases). The germline V and J ends were trimmed by 1 base and 5 bases, with 15 bases remaining between them. Germline V gene sequence: CDR1 SGHAT, CDR2 FQNNGV. This CDR3 spans 15 amino acids. CDR3 amino acids: CASSLGGHPSNEQYF. The CDR3 coding sequence is TGTGCCAGCAGCTTAGGGGGACACCCATCCAACGAGCAGTACTTC.

This clone was found once. V gene TRBV4-3 combines with J gene TRBJ1-3; D gene uncertain. Germline loops: CDR1 LGHNA, CDR2 YSLEER. V lost 4 bases and J 0 bases, leaving 10 bases between the germline ends. The CDR3 has 15 residues. CDR3 coding DNA: TGCGCCAGCAGCCCACACCGGGGCTCTGGAAACACCATATATTTT. Translating gives CASSPHRGSGNTIYF.

The CDR3 coding sequence is TGTGCCAGCAGTTCCTCAGGGCCCCACGAGCAGTACTTC. Its translation: CASSSSGPHEQYF. The chain has TRBV27 and TRBJ2-7, with D perhaps TRBD1 (5 bases). Germline loops: CDR1 MNHEY, CDR2 SMNVEV (reference sequence). The CDR3 is 13 residues long. Trimming removed 4 bases from V and 5 bases from J, with 12 bases in between.

The rearrangement links TRBV5-1 to TRBJ2-1; 12 bases map to TRBD2. The V gene's germline CDR1 is SGHRS and CDR2 YFSETQ. V was pared by 4 bases and J by 3 bases, with 5 bases of the junction left unmatched. This CDR3 has 16 amino acids. This CDR3 is CASSRTTSGGYNEQFF. The CDR3 DNA follows: TGCGCCAGCAGCCGAACGACTAGCGGGGGCTACAATGAGCAGTTCTTC.

V usage is TRBV27 and J usage is TRBJ1-6; 7 positions agree with TRBD1. V shed 8 bases and J 7 bases; nucleotides not matched to a gene: 5. Germline CDR1 MNHEY, CDR2 SMNVEV (reference sequence). CDR3 length equals 13 residues. CDR3 sequence reads: CASSGQKNSPLHF. The CDR3, as DNA: TGTGCCAGCTCGGGACAGAAGAATTCACCCCTCCACTTT.

This chain uses TRBV19 with TRBJ1-3; a weak D match, TRBD1 (5 bases). V was trimmed by 6 bases and J by 0 bases, leaving 24 bases between them. The germline V gene encodes CDR1 LNHDA and CDR2 SQIVND (reference sequence). The CDR3 has 19 residues. The CDR3 reads CASRPNRDPRLPSGNTIYF. CDR3 nucleotide sequence: TGTGCCAGTAGGCCGAACCGGGACCCCAGATTACCCTCTGGAAACACCATATATTTT.

V usage is TRBV28 and J usage is TRBJ2-7; maybe TRBD2 (5 bases). V lost 6 bases and J 7 bases, leaving 25 bases between the germline ends. CDR3 length: 16 residues. Germline V lookup: CDR1 MDHEN, CDR2 SYDVKM. CDR3 nucleotides: TGTGCCAGCAGCTCTGTGTCACGGGGTCTCTTGGTTGAGCAGTACTTC. Residues: CASSSVSRGLLVEQYF.

The genes are TRBV9 and TRBJ1-3; TRBD1 matches at 10 bases. Germline assignment: CDR1 SGDLS and CDR2 YYNGEE. The CDR3 sequence is 16 residues long. Germline trimming cut 5 bases from V and 3 bases from J; bases unmatched to any gene: 8. In DNA, the CDR3 is TGTGCCAGCAGTCTAGCTGGACAGGGGGTTGGAAACACCATATATTTT. Encoded protein: CASSLAGQGVGNTIYF.

V is TRBV11-3 and J is TRBJ1-1, with D unresolved. V was trimmed by 5 bases and J by 4 bases, leaving 11 bases between them. Germline lookup yields CDR1 SGHNT and CDR2 YENEEA. The CDR3 extends over 13 amino acids. The DNA for the CDR3 is TGTGCCAGCAGCCCTGGGAGTCGCACTGAAGCTTTCTTT. Translated: CASSPGSRTEAFF.

This clone was recorded once. The J gene is TRBJ2-3, the V gene TRBV6-5, with 13 bases matching TRBD2. Germline CDR1 and CDR2: MNHEY and SVGAGI. The V and J ends lost 2 bases and 6 bases, in that order; junction bases with no gene match: 2. This CDR3 contains 15 residues. CDR3: CASSYTSGRVDTQYF. The CDR3 DNA sequence: TGTGCCAGCAGTTACACTAGCGGGAGGGTGGATACGCAGTATTTT.

The chain is built from TRBV30 and TRBJ2-2; no clear D gene. Germline V gives CDR1 GTSNPN, CDR2 SVGIG (reference sequence). Trimming shortened V by 2 bases and J by 2 bases, and 3 bases separated the two germline ends. This CDR3 has 12 residues. In DNA form, the CDR3 reads TGTGCCTGGAGTAGTAACACCGGGGAGCTGTTTTTT. Translation: CAWSSNTGELFF.

This clone was counted once. The CDR3, as DNA: TGTGCCAGTACCATAGGGAGGGTTATGAACACTGAAGCTTTCTTT. Its protein product is CASTIGRVMNTEAFF. The rearrangement joins TRBV19 to TRBJ1-1; D ambiguous. Trimming took off 7 bases at V and 0 bases at J, with 15 bases between the two ends. The germline CDR1 and CDR2 sequences are LNHDA and SQIVND (reference sequence). The CDR3 is 15 amino acids.

About this clone itself: The same CDR3 can be traced to other DNA sequences in this sample. The J gene is TRBJ1-5, the V gene TRBV30, with 8 bases fitting TRBD1. Germline CDR1 reads GTSNPN; CDR2 reads SVGIG (reference sequence). The CDR3 sequence is 14 residues long. J lost 2 bases, V lost 3 bases, and 3 bases had no gene match. The CDR3 protein is CAWSLTGGNQPQHF. CDR3 DNA: TGTGCCTGGAGCCTGACAGGGGGCAATCAGCCCCAGCATTTT.

The V gene is TRBV3-1 (or the pseudogene TRBV3-2), the J gene TRBJ2-1, with D unclear. Germline V gene sequence: CDR1 LGHDT, CDR2 YNNKEL (reference sequence). V lost 4 bases to trimming and J lost 7 bases, with 11 bases between them. This CDR3 spans 13 amino acids. This chain's CDR3 is CASSRTLGNEQFF. The CDR3, as DNA: TGTGCCAGCAGCCGAACCCTAGGGAATGAGCAGTTCTTC.

This clone was seen a single time. The genes are TRBV6-2 or TRBV6-3 and TRBJ1-5, with TRBD1 matching over 9 bases. The CDR3 is made up of 13 amino acids. V shed 4 bases and J 9 bases; nucleotides not matched to a gene: 4. In germline, CDR1 is MNHEY, CDR2 SVGEGT. This chain's CDR3 is CASSSGTGLPQHF. In DNA form, the CDR3 reads TGTGCCAGCAGTTCCGGGACAGGGTTGCCCCAGCATTTT.

This chain uses TRBV18 with TRBJ1-2, with a weak D call TRBD1 (5 bases). This CDR3 has 16 residues. Trimming cost V 1 base and J 1 base, with 13 bases left between them. The V gene's germline CDR1 is KGHSH and CDR2 LQKENI. CDR3: CASSPLAGSHNYGYTF. The CDR3 nucleotides are TGTGCCAGCTCACCACTGGCAGGGAGCCATAACTATGGCTACACCTTC. The whole variable domain, filled in from reference TRBV18 and TRBJ1-2, reads NAGVMQNPRHLVRRRGQEARLRCSPMKGHSHVYWYRQLPEEGLKFMVYLQKENIIDESGMPKERFSAEFPKEGPSILRIQQVVRGDSAAYFCASSPLAGSHNYGYTFGSGTRLTVV.

The V and J genes are TRBV2 and TRBJ1-5, with TRBD1 matching over 7 bases. V shed 5 bases and J 3 bases; nucleotides not matched to a gene: 10. Germline CDR1 is SNHLY and CDR2 is FYNNEI. This CDR3 is 16 amino acids long. The CDR3 spells CASSPGQAALNQPQHF. In DNA, the CDR3 is TGTGCCAGCAGTCCCGGACAGGCGGCACTCAATCAGCCCCAGCATTTT. Drawing the rest from reference TRBV2 and TRBJ1-5, the complete variable domain is EPEVTQTPSHQVTQMGQEVILRCVPISNHLYFYWYRQILGQKVEFLVSFYNNEISEKSEIFDDQFSVERPDGSNFTLKIRSTKLEDSAMYFCASSPGQAALNQPQHFGDGTRLSIL.

V and J are TRBV7-8 and TRBJ1-6; TRBD1 matches at 8 bases. V lost 5 bases to trimming and J lost 7 bases; unmatched junction nucleotides: 4. Looked up from germline, CDR1 is SGHVS and CDR2 is FQNEAQ. CDR3 size: 14 residues. CDR3 in DNA: TGTGCCAGCAGCCGGGACAGGACGAATTCACCCCTCCACTTT. Translating it yields CASSRDRTNSPLHF.

This chain connects TRBV7-3 to TRBJ1-1, with a tentative D call TRBD1 (5 bases). V was trimmed by 3 bases and J by 2 bases, leaving 13 bases between them. Germline CDR1 SGHTA, CDR2 FQGTGA. This CDR3 comprises 15 residues. The chain's CDR3 is CASSLAGQSNTEAFF. The CDR3 DNA is TGTGCCAGCAGCTTGGCAGGACAATCTAACACTGAAGCTTTCTTT.

The rearrangement links TRBV30 to TRBJ2-1; 10 bases agree with TRBD2. The trim removed 7 bases at V and 2 bases at J, leaving 5 bases unmatched. The CDR3 loop spans 14 amino acids. Germline V gene sequence: CDR1 GTSNPN, CDR2 SVGIG (reference sequence). The DNA of the CDR3 is TGTGCCTTGACGACTAGCGGGCCCTACAATGAGCAGTTCTTC. This codes for CALTTSGPYNEQFF.

The V and J genes are TRBV28 and TRBJ2-5; 9 bases line up with TRBD1. CDR1 is MDHEN and CDR2 is SYDVKM in the germline V gene. CDR3 size: 16 residues. V trimming: 4 bases; J trimming: 5 bases; junction bases outside the gene matches: 11. The CDR3 coding sequence is TGTGCCAGCAGTTCTTGGACAGGGGCTTTTTGGGAGACCCAGTACTTC. It yields the protein CASSSWTGAFWETQYF.

V gene TRBV7-2 combines with J gene TRBJ1-5; D remains unclear. The germline V gene has CDR1 SGHTA and CDR2 FQGNSA. V was cut by 2 bases and J by 3 bases, with 11 bases left in between. The CDR3 spans 15 residues. The CDR3 region has the DNA TGTGCCAGCAGCTTATTAGGGAGCGACAATCAGCCCCAGCATTTT. It is translated as CASSLLGSDNQPQHF.

The count of this clone is one. The V call is TRBV7-9, the J call TRBJ1-3, with D tentatively TRBD1 (5 bases). The CDR3 has 13 residues. V shed 3 bases and J shed 8 bases, with 11 bases lying between them. Per the germline V gene, CDR1 is SEHNR and CDR2 is FQNEAQ (reference sequence). The CDR3 is CASSFQGSDTIYF. The DNA of the CDR3 is TGTGCCAGCAGCTTTCAGGGTTCAGACACCATATATTTT.

The genes are TRBV10-3 and TRBJ2-5; D might be TRBD1 (7 bases). V lost 10 bases, J lost 7 bases, and 22 bases lay in between. This CDR3 is 14 amino acids long. Germline lookup yields CDR1 ENHRY and CDR2 SYGVKD. The CDR3 loop is CATQKGDREATQYF. The DNA for the CDR3 is TGTGCCACTCAAAAGGGTGACAGGGAGGCGACCCAGTACTTC.

The rearrangement links TRBV7-8 to TRBJ2-7; 7 bases match TRBD1. The CDR3 length is 16 residues. The V gene end was trimmed by 7 bases and the J gene end by 0 bases; junction bases not matched to a gene: 12. Per the germline V gene, CDR1 is SGHVS and CDR2 is FQNEAQ. The CDR3: CASTPKRGPSSYEQYF. CDR3 sequence (DNA): TGTGCCAGCACCCCAAAAAGGGGGCCCAGCTCCTACGAGCAGTACTTC.

Regarding this clone: Other DNA sequences in this specimen translate into the identical CDR3. V gene TRBV3-1 (or the pseudogene TRBV3-2) combines with J gene TRBJ1-3; D is unclear. Germline CDR1 LGHDT, CDR2 YNNKEL (reference sequence). CDR3 length: 14 amino acids. The V end lost 1 base, the J end lost 0 bases, and 4 bases lay between the germline ends. This CDR3 reads CASSQASSGNTIYF. DNA of the CDR3: TGTGCCAGCAGCCAAGCGAGCTCTGGAAACACCATATATTTT.